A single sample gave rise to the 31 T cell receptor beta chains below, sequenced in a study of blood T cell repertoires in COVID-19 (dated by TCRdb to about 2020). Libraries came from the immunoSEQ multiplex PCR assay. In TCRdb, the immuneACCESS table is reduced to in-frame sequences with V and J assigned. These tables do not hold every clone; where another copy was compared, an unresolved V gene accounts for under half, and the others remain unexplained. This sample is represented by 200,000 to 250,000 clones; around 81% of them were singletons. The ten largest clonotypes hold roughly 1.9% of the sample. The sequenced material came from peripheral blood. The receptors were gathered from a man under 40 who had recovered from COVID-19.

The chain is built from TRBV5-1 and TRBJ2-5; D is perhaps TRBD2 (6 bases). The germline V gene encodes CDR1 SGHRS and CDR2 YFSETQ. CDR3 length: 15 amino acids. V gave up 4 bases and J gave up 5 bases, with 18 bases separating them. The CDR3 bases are TGCGCCAGCAGCCCGGGACTGTACTCTCGGGAGACCCAGTACTTC. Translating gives CASSPGLYSRETQYF.

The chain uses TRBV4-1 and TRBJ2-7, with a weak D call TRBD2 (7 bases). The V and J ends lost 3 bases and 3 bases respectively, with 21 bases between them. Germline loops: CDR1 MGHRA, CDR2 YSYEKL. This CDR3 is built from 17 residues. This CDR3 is CASSHLIGRAGDYEQYF. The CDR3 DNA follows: TGCGCCAGCAGCCATCTAATAGGGAGGGCAGGGGACTACGAGCAGTACTTC.

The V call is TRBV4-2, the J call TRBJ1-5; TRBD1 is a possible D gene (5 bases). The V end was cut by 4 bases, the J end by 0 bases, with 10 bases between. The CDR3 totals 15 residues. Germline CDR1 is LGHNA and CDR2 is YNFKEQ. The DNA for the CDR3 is TGTGCCAGCAGCCCCGGACACAATAGCAATCAGCCCCAGCATTTT. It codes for CASSPGHNSNQPQHF.

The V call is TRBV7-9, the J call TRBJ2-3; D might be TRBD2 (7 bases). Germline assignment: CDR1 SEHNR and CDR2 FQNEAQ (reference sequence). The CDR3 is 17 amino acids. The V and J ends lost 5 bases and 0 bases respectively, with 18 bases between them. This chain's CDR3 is CASSVWGGHSSTDTQYF. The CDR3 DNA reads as TGTGCCAGCAGCGTCTGGGGGGGACACTCTAGCACAGATACGCAGTATTTT.

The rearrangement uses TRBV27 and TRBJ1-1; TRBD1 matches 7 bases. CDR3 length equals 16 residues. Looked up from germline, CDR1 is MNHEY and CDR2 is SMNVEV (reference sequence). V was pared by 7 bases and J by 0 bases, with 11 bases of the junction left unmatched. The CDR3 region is CASMVREGQVNTEAFF. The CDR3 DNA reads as TGTGCCAGCATGGTCAGGGAAGGACAGGTGAACACTGAAGCTTTCTTT.

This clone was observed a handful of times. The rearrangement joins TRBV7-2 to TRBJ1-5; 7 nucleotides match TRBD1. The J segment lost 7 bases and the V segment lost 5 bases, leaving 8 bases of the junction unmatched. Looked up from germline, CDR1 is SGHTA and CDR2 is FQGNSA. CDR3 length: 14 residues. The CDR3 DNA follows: TGTGCCAGCAGCCAGAGACAGGGAAGGCAGCCCCAGCATTTT. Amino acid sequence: CASSQRQGRQPQHF.

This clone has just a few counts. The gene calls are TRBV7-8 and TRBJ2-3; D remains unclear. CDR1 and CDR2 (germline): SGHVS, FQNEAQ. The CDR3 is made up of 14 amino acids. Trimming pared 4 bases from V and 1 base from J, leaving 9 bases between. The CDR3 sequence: CASSSNRGTDTQYF. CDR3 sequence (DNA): TGTGCCAGCAGCTCCAATCGGGGCACAGATACGCAGTATTTT.

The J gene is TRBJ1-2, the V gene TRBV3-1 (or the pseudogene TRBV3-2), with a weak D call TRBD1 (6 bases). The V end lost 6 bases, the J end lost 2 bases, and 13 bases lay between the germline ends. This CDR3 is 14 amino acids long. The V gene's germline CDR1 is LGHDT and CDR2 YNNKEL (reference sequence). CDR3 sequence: CASSWAGVNYGYTF. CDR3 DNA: TGTGCCAGCAGTTGGGCAGGGGTGAACTATGGCTACACCTTC.

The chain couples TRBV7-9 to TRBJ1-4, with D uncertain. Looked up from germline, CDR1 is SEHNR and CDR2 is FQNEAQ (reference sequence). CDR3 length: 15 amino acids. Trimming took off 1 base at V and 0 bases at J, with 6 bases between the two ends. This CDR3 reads CASSLGTATNEKLFF. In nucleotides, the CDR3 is TGTGCCAGCAGCTTAGGAACTGCAACTAATGAAAAACTGTTTTTT.

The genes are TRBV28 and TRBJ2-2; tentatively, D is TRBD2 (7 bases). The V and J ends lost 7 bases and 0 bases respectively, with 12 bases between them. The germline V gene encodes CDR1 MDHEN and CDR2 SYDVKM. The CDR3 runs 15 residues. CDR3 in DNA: TGTGCCAGCACCCTCGGGGGGCCGAACACCGGGGAGCTGTTTTTT. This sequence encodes CASTLGGPNTGELFF. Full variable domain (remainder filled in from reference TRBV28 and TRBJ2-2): DVKVTQSSRYLVKRTGEKVFLECVQDMDHENMFWYRQDPGLGLRLIYFSYDVKMKEKGDIPEGYSVSREKKERFSLILESASTNQTSMYLCASTLGGPNTGELFFGEGSRLTVL.

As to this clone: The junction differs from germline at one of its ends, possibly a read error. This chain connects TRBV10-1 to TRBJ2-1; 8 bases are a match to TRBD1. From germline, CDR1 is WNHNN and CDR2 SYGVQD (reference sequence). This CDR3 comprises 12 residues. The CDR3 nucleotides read TGCGCCAGCAGTGTGACAGGGGCCGAGCTGTTCTTC. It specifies CASSVTGAELFF.

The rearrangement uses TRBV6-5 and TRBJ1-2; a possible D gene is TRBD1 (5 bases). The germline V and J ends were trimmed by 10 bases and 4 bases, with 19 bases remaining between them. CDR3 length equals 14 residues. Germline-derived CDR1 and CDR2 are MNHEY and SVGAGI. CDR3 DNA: TGTGCCACGTCATCAGGGTTAGGAAGCTATGGCTACACCTTC. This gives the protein CATSSGLGSYGYTF.

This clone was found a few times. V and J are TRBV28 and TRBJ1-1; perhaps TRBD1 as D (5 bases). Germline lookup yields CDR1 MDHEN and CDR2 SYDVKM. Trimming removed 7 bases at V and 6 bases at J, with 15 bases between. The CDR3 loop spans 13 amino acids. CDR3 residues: CASTSGGWSEAFF. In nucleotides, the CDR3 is TGTGCCAGCACAAGCGGGGGGTGGTCTGAAGCTTTCTTT. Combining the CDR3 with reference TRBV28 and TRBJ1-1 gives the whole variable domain DVKVTQSSRYLVKRTGEKVFLECVQDMDHENMFWYRQDPGLGLRLIYFSYDVKMKEKGDIPEGYSVSREKKERFSLILESASTNQTSMYLCASTSGGWSEAFFGQGTRLTVV.

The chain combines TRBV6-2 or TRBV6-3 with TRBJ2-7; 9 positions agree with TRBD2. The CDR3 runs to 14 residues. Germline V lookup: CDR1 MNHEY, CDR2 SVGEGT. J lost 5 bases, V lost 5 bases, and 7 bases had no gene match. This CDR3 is CASSAGTSSDEQYV. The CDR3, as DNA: TGTGCCAGCAGTGCCGGGACTAGCAGCGACGAGCAGTACGTC.

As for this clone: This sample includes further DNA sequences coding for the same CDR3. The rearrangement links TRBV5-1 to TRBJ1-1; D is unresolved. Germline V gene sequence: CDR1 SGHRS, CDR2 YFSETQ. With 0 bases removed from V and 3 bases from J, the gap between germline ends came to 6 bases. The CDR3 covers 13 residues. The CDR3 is CASSLDSYTEAFF. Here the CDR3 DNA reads TGCGCCAGCAGCTTGGACAGTTACACTGAAGCTTTCTTT.

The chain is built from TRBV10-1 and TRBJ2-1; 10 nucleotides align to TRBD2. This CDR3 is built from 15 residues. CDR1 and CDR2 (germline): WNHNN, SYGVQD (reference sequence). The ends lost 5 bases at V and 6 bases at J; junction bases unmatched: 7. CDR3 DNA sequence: TGCGCCAGCAGTCTTATTAGCGGGGGGATCAATGAGCAGTTCTTC. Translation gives CASSLISGGINEQFF.

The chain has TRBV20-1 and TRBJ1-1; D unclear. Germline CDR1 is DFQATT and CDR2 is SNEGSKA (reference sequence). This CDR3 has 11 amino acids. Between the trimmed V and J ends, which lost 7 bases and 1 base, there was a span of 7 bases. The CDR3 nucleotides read TGCAGTGGAGACACGAACACTGAAGCTTTCTTT. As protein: CSGDTNTEAFF.

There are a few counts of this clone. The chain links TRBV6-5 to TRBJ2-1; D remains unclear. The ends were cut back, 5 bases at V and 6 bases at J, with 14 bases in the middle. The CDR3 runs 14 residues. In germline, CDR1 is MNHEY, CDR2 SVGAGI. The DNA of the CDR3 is TGTGCCAGCAGTCCCGGATCCAGGCTCAATGAGCAGTTCTTC. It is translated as CASSPGSRLNEQFF.

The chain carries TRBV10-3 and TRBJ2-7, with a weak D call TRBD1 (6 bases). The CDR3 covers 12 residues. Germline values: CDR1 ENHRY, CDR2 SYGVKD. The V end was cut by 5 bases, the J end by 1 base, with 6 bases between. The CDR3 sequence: CAISTGSYEQYV. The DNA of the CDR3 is TGTGCCATCAGTACAGGGTCCTACGAGCAGTACGTC.

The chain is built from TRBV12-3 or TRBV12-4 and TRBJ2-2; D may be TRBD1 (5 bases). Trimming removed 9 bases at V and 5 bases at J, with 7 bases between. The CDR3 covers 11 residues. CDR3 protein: CASRQTGELFF. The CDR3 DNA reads TGTGCCAGTCGACAGACCGGGGAGCTGTTTTTT.

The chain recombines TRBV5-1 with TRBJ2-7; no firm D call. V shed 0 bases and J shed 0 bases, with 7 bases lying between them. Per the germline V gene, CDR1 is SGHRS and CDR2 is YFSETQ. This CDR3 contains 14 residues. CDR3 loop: CASSLDSSSYEQYV. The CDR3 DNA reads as TGCGCCAGCAGCTTGGACAGCAGCTCCTACGAGCAGTACGTC.

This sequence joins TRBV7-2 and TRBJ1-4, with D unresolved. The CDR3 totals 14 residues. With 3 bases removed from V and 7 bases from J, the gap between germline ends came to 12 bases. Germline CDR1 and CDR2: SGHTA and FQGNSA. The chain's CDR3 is CASSLVQGSEKLFF. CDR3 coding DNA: TGTGCCAGCAGCTTGGTTCAAGGGAGTGAAAAACTGTTTTTT.

CDR3 loop: CASSLVGAPSGYTF. CDR3 DNA sequence: TGTGCCAGCAGCTTGGTGGGGGCGCCGAGCGGCTACACCTTC. The chain is built from TRBV5-4 and TRBJ1-2, with D perhaps matching TRBD1 (6 bases). Looked up from germline, CDR1 is SGHNT and CDR2 is YYREEE (reference sequence). V was trimmed by 0 bases and J by 8 bases, leaving 14 bases between them. This CDR3 comprises 14 residues.

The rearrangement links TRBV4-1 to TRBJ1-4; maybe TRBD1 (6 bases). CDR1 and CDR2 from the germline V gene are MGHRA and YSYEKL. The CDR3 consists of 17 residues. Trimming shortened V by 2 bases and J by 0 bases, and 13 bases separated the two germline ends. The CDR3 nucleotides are TGCGCCAGCAGCCAACCCCGGGACAAGACAACTAATGAAAAACTGTTTTTT. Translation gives CASSQPRDKTTNEKLFF.

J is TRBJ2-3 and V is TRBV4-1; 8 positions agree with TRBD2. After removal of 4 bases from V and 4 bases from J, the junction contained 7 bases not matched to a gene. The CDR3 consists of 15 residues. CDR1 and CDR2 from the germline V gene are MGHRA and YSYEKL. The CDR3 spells CASSPRQLAADTQYF. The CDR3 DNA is TGCGCCAGCAGCCCCAGACAACTAGCGGCAGATACGCAGTATTTT.

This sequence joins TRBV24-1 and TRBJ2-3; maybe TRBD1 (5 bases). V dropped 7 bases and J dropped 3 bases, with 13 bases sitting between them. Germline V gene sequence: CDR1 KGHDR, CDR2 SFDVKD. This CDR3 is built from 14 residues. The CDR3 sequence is CATSREGLTDTQYF. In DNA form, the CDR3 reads TGTGCCACCAGCAGGGAAGGATTGACAGATACGCAGTATTTT.

For the CDR3, the DNA is TGCAGTGCTAGTCCCGGCGGAGCCAGCTCCTACAATGAGCAGTTCTTC. It is translated as CSASPGGASSYNEQFF. The rearrangement joins TRBV20-1 to TRBJ2-1; D not certain. With 3 bases removed from V and 0 bases from J, the gap between germline ends came to 15 bases. The V gene's germline CDR1 is DFQATT and CDR2 SNEGSKA (reference sequence). The CDR3 sequence is 16 residues long.

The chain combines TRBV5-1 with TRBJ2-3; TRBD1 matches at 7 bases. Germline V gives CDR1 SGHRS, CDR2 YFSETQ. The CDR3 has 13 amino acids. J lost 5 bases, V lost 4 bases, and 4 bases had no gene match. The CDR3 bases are TGCGCCAGCAGCGGATCAGGGGGAGATACGCAGTATTTT. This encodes CASSGSGGDTQYF.

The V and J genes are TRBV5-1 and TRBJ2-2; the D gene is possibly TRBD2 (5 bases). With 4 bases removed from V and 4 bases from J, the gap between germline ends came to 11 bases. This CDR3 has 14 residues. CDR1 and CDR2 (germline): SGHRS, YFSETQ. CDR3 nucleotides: TGCGCCAGCAGCCCAAGACTATTCACCGGGGAGCTGTTTTTT. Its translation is CASSPRLFTGELFF.

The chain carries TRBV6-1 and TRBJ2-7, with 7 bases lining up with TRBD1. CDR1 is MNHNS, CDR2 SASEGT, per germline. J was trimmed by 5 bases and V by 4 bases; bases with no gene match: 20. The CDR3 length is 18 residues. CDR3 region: CASSATNIRGRIVDEQYF. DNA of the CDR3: TGTGCCAGCAGTGCAACCAATATTAGGGGGCGCATAGTAGACGAGCAGTACTTC.

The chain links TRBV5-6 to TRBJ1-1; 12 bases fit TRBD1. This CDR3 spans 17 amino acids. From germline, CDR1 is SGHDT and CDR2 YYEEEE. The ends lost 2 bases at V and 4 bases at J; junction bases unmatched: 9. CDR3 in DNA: TGTGCCAGCAGCTTCCAAGGGGGACAGGGGGCGATCACTGAAGCTTTCTTT. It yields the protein CASSFQGGQGAITEAFF.